This T cell receptor (beta chain) is from a study of cytomegalovirus exposure and HLA in healthy donors. Study summary: Approximately 77 million unique TCRs from HLA-typed donors were held in an early release of data.

Worth noting for this clone: Its matching antigen is unknown.

The V gene's germline CDR1 is SGHRS and CDR2 YFSETQ. The CDR3 has 16 amino acids. V was clipped by 0 bases and J by 5 bases; unmatched bases: 5. Study results and caveats: The investigators catalogued 150 or so TCR beta chains as cytomegalovirus-associated.

PCR employed 60 Vbeta and 13 Jbeta primers. Sequenced by immunoSEQ multiplex PCR; TCRdb stores in-frame clones only, minus some. The data show around 150,000 clones, approximately 80% seen once. The clonotype was recovered from a man younger than 45 in good health and CMV-seronegative. The sequencing input was PBMCs. The genes are TRBV5-1 and TRBJ2-2; 9 nucleotides align to TRBD2. CDR3 coding DNA: TGCGCCAGCAGCTTGGATCAAGCGGGAGGAACCGGGGAGCTGTTTTTT. Residues: CASSLDQAGGTGELFF.